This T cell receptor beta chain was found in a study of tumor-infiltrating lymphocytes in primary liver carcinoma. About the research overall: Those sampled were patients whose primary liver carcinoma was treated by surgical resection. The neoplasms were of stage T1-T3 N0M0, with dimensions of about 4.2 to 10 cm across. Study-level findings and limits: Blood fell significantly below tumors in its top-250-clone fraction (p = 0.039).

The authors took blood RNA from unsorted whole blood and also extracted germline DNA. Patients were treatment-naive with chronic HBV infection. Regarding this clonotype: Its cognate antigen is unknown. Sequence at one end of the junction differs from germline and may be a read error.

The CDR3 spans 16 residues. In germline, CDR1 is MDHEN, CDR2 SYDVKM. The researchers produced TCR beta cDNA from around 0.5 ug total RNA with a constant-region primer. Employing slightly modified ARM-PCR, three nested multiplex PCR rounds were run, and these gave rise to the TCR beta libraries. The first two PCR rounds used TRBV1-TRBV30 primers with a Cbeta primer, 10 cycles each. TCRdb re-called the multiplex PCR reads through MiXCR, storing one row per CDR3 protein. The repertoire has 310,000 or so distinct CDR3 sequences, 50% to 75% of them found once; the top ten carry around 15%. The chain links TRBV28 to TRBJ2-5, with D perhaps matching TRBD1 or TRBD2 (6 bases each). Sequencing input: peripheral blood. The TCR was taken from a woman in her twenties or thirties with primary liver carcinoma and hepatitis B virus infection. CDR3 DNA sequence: TGTGCCAGCATTTTACCCTTTGGAGGGGGTAGAGAGACCCAGTACTTC. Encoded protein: CASILPFGGGRETQYF. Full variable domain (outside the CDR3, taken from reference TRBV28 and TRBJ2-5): DVKVTQSSRYLVKRTGEKVFLECVQDMDHENMFWYRQDPGLGLRLIYFSYDVKMKEKGDIPEGYSVSREKKERFSLILESASTNQTSMYLCASILPFGGGRETQYFGPGTRLLVL.